These 19 T cell receptor beta chains came from one sample sequenced in a study of metastatic and nonmetastatic thyroid tumors. Using MiXCR, TCRdb re-called clones from the PCR reads. The sample carries some 13,000 clones, around 21% recorded once. No treatment of any kind had been given to any patient before thyroid surgery. What was sequenced was adjacent normal tissue. These receptor sequences come from a female donor with papillary thyroid cancer or a benign thyroid nodule (not recorded which). Some clones in this sample may be carry-over from other donors' samples.

The chain has TRBV7-2 and TRBJ2-3; 8 bases agree with TRBD2. Unmatched junction bases numbered 14, after V lost 3 bases and J lost 9 bases. CDR3 length equals 16 residues. CDR1 and CDR2 from the germline V gene are SGHTA and FQGNSA. The CDR3 DNA reads TGTGCCAGCAGCTTCGCGGGACTAGAAAACAGATACACGCAGTATTTT. This codes for CASSFAGLENRYTQYF.

The chain is built from TRBV20-1 and TRBJ2-3; 12 nucleotides agree with TRBD2. Germline CDR1 is DFQATT and CDR2 is SNEGSKA (reference sequence). This CDR3 comprises 14 residues. Trimming took 3 bases from V and 3 from J; bases not matched to a gene: 1. CDR3 protein: CSASTSGRTDTQYF. As DNA, the CDR3 is TGCAGTGCTAGCACTAGCGGGAGGACAGATACGCAGTATTTT.

This clone was picked up many times. V usage is TRBV20-1 and J usage is TRBJ1-6; the D is unclear. The germline V gene has CDR1 DFQATT and CDR2 SNEGSKA (reference sequence). This CDR3 spans 15 amino acids. V lost 1 base and J 1 base, leaving 8 bases between the germline ends. The CDR3 spells CSARVRGSYNSPLHF. CDR3 bases: TGCAGTGCTAGAGTGCGCGGATCCTATAATTCACCCCTCCACTTT.

About this clone itself: Here the CDR3 omits its conserved ending phenylalanine or tryptophan, so a read error is the likely source. Because the CDR3's place on the DNA is in doubt, the DNA is left out and the CDR3 is given as listed by TCRdb. The chain uses TRBV2 and TRBJ1-2; the table assigns TRBD1, which was not confirmed against the DNA. Germline assignment: CDR1 SNHLY and CDR2 FYNNEI. The CDR3 spans 12 amino acids, including both terminal residues. CDR3: CASRGPNYGYPL.

As for this clone: Compared with germline, one end of the junction differs, possibly owing to a read error. This rearrangement joins TRBV7-7 to TRBJ2-1; perhaps TRBD2 as D (6 bases). The V gene's germline CDR1 is SSHAT and CDR2 FNYEAQ (reference sequence). This CDR3 has 13 residues. The CDR3 nucleotides are TGTGCTAGCAGCTTGGGGACTTGGAATGAGCAGTTCTTC. This translates into CASSLGTWNEQFF.

The chain has TRBV28 and TRBJ2-3; no reliable D call. CDR1 and CDR2 from the germline V gene are MDHEN and SYDVKM. The V and J ends lost 6 bases and 5 bases respectively, with 12 bases between them. The CDR3 consists of 13 residues. In DNA form, the CDR3 reads TGTGCCAGCAGCCGCCTCCAGCAAGATACGCAGTATTTT. Amino acid sequence: CASSRLQQDTQYF.

This clone occurred many times. This chain connects TRBV7-2 to TRBJ2-6, with TRBD1 identical over 10 bases. The CDR3 extends over 16 amino acids. With 1 base clipped from V and 6 bases from J, the junction kept 3 bases outside the gene matches. Germline V gene data show CDR1 as SGHTA and CDR2 as FQGNSA. The CDR3 bases are TGTGCCAGCAGCTTAGTCGGGACAGGGGTGGCCAACGTCCTGACTTTC. Protein sequence: CASSLVGTGVANVLTF.

The CDR3 loop reads CASSPPRELGNEQFF. CDR3 nucleotides: TGTGCCAGCTCACCACCGAGGGAGCTAGGAAATGAGCAGTTCTTC. The chain has TRBV18 and TRBJ2-1; D might be TRBD2 (5 bases). Trimming took off 0 bases at V and 7 bases at J, with 13 bases between the two ends. The CDR3 loop spans 15 amino acids. Germline V gene sequence: CDR1 KGHSH, CDR2 LQKENI.

This clone was counted ten times or more. V and J are TRBV11-2 and TRBJ1-2; no clear D. V gave up 1 base and J gave up 2 bases, with 8 bases separating them. The CDR3 has 14 amino acids. The germline gives CDR1 SGHAT, CDR2 FQNNGV. The CDR3 is CASSLVLTNYGYTF. The CDR3 bases are TGTGCCAGCAGCTTAGTCCTGACAAACTATGGCTACACCTTC.

This clone is medium-sized within its sample. This chain uses TRBV11-2 with TRBJ2-7, with 8 bases lining up with TRBD2. Germline CDR1 reads SGHAT; CDR2 reads FQNNGV. V shed 4 bases, J shed 2 bases, and the junction held 4 bases outside the gene matches. The CDR3 is 14 residues long. DNA of the CDR3: TGTGCCAGCAGCTCCATAGCGGGAACCTACGAGCAGTACTTC. Protein sequence: CASSSIAGTYEQYF. Based on the CDR3 plus reference TRBV11-2 and TRBJ2-7, the full variable domain is EAGVAQSPRYKIIEKRQSVAFWCNPISGHATLYWYQQILGQGPKLLIQFQNNGVVDDSQLPKDRFSAERLKGVDSTLKIQPAKLEDSAVYLCASSSIAGTYEQYFGPGTRLTVT.

On this clone: Because the CDR3 is missing its conserved closing phenylalanine or tryptophan, this is likely a read error. The CDR3 spells CSVLHASNYGYTL. DNA for the CDR3: TGCAGCGTTCTCCACGCCTCTAACTATGGCTACACCCTC. The chain employs TRBV29-1 and TRBJ1-2; D is undetermined. The CDR3 contains 13 residues. The germline V gene encodes CDR1 SQVTM and CDR2 ANQGSEA. V was shortened by 5 bases and J by 0 bases, with 10 bases between the two germline ends.

This clone was found many times. The V and J genes are TRBV20-1 and TRBJ2-5, with 10 nucleotides matching TRBD2. The CDR3 extends over 14 amino acids. Losses at the gene ends were 1 base for V and 5 bases for J; bases not matched to a gene: 4. Germline V gene lookup returns CDR1 DFQATT and CDR2 SNEGSKA (reference sequence). CDR3 in DNA: TGCAGTGCTAGAGTTGTGACTAGCGGGGAGACCCAGTACTTC. Its protein is CSARVVTSGETQYF.

This clone was counted many times. The gene calls are TRBV18 and TRBJ2-7, with 9 positions matching TRBD2. This CDR3 has 16 amino acids. With 2 bases clipped from V and 0 bases from J, the junction kept 5 bases outside the gene matches. The germline V gene encodes CDR1 KGHSH and CDR2 LQKENI. The CDR3 protein is CASSPKPSGNSYEQYF. CDR3 in DNA: TGTGCCAGCTCACCAAAACCTAGCGGGAACTCCTACGAGCAGTACTTC.

About this clone: This sample also contains other DNA sequences that code for the same CDR3. This chain links TRBV5-1 with TRBJ1-2; 12 bases agree with TRBD1. V lost 3 bases to trimming and J lost 3 bases; unmatched junction nucleotides: 3. Germline CDR1 reads SGHRS; CDR2 reads YFSETQ. The CDR3 is 15 amino acids. This CDR3 is CASSWGQGAHYGYTF. CDR3 DNA: TGCGCCAGCAGCTGGGGACAGGGGGCCCACTATGGCTACACCTTC.

Within the sample, this clone is medium-sized. The rearrangement links TRBV6-1 to TRBJ2-3; D is perhaps TRBD1 (6 bases). V gave up 8 bases and J gave up 1 base, with 13 bases separating them. Germline V CDR1 and CDR2: MNHNS, SASEGT. The CDR3 loop spans 14 amino acids. Here the CDR3 reads CASGSKGGTDTQYF. The CDR3 DNA reads as TGTGCCAGCGGCTCTAAGGGGGGCACAGATACGCAGTATTTT.

This clone was seen more than once but under ten times. J is TRBJ2-3 and V is TRBV6-2 or TRBV6-3; D ambiguous. The germline V and J ends were trimmed by 2 bases and 4 bases, with 16 bases remaining between them. Germline V gives CDR1 MNHEY, CDR2 SVGEGT. This CDR3 is 16 amino acids long. DNA for the CDR3: TGTGCCAGCAGTTACGGGCGGACGTGGGCTCCAGATACGCAGTATTTT. Its protein product is CASSYGRTWAPDTQYF.

This clone was counted once. The genes are TRBV7-3 and TRBJ2-1; weak D call: TRBD2 (5 bases). In germline, CDR1 is SGHTA, CDR2 FQGTGA. The V end lost 4 bases, the J end lost 9 bases, and 13 bases lay between the germline ends. This CDR3 contains 13 residues. The CDR3 is CASSWGVNSEQFF. For the CDR3, the DNA is TGTGCCAGCAGCTGGGGAGTAAACAGTGAGCAGTTCTTC.

The chain joins TRBV7-2 to TRBJ2-1, with D tentatively TRBD1 (6 bases). This CDR3 is 13 amino acids long. CDR1 SGHTA and CDR2 FQGNSA come from the germline V gene. With 6 bases removed from V and 5 bases from J, the gap between germline ends came to 11 bases. In DNA, the CDR3 is TGTGCCAGCAGTTACGACAGGAACAATGAGCAGTTCTTC. Translating it yields CASSYDRNNEQFF.

This clone qualifies as medium-sized. The gene calls are TRBV20-1 and TRBJ2-3, with 10 nucleotides matching TRBD2. The CDR3 is made up of 12 amino acids. Germline V CDR1 and CDR2: DFQATT, SNEGSKA (reference sequence). Unmatched junction bases numbered 4, after V lost 6 bases and J lost 7 bases. The CDR3 nucleotides are TGCAGTGCCCCGGGACTAGCGAATACGCAGTATTTT. Translated: CSAPGLANTQYF.